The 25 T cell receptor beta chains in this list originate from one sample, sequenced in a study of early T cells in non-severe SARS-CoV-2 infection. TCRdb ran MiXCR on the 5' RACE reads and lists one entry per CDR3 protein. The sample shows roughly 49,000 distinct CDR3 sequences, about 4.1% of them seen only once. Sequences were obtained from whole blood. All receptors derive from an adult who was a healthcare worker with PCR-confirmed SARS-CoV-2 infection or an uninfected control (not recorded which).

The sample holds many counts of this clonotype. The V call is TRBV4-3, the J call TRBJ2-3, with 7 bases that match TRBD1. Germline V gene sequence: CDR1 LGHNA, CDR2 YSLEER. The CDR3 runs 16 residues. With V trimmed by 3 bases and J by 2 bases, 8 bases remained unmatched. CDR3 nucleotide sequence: TGCGCCAGCAGCCAGGATGACAGGGCCCCCACAGATACGCAGTATTTT. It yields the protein CASSQDDRAPTDTQYF.

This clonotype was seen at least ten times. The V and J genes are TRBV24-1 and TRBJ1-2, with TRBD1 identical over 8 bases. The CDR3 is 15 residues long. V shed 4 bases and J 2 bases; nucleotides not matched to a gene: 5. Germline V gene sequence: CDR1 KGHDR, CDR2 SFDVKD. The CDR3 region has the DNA TGTGCCACCAGTGACAGGGGGCAAGACAACTATGGCTACACCTTC. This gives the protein CATSDRGQDNYGYTF.

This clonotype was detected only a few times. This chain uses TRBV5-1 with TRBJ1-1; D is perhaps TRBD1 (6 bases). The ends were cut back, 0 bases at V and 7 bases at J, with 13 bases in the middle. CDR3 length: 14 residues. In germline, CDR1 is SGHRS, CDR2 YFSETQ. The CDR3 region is CASSLGGGEGEAFF. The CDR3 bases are TGCGCCAGCAGCTTGGGCGGGGGCGAGGGTGAAGCTTTCTTT.

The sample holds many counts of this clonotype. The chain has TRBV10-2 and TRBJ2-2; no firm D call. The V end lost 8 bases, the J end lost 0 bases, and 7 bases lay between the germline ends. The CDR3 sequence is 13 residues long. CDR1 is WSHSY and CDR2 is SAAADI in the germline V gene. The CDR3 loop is CASRTTNTGELFF. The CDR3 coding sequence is TGCGCCAGCCGAACTACGAACACCGGGGAGCTGTTTTTT.

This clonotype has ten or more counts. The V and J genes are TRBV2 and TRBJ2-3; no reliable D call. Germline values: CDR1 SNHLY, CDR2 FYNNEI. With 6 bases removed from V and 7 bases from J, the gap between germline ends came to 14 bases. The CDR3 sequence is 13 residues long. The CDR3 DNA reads TGTGCCAGCAGCCAGTCGGCACAGAATACGCAGTATTTT. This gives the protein CASSQSAQNTQYF.

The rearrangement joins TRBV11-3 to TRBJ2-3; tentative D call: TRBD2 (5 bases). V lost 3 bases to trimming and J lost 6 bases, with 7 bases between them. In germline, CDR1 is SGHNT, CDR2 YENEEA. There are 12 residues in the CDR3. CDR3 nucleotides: TGTGCCAGCAGCTTTGGCGGGGATACGCAGTATTTT. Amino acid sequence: CASSFGGDTQYF.

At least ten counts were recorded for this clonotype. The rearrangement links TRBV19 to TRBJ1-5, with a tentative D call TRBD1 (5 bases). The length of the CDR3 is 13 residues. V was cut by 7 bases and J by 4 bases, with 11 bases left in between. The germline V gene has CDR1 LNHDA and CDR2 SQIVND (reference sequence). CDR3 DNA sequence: TGTGCCAGTAAGTTCCGGGGGAATCAGCCCCAGCATTTT. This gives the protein CASKFRGNQPQHF. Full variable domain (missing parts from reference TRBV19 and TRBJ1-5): DGGITQSPKYLFRKEGQNVTLSCEQNLNHDAMYWYRQDPGQGLRLIYYSQIVNDFQKGDIAEGYSVSREKKESFPLTVTSAQKNPTAFYLCASKFRGNQPQHFGDGTRLSIL.

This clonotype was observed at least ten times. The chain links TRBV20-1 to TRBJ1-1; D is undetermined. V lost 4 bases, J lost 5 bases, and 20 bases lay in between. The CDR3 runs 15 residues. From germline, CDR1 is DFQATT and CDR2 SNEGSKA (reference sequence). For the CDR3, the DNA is TGCAGTGCTACGGTACTTCAAGGGTGGAAGACTGAAGCTTTCTTT. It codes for CSATVLQGWKTEAFF.

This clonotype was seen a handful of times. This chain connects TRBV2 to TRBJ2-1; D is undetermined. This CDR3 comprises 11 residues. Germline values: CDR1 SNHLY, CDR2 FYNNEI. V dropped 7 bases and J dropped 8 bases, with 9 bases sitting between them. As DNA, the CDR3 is TGTGCCAGCATAGTTTCGTATGAGCAGTTCTTC. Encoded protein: CASIVSYEQFF.

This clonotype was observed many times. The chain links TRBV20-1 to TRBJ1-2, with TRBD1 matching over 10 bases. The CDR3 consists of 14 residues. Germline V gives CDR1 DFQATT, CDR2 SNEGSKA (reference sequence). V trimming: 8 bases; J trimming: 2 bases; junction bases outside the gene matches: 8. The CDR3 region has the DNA TGCAGTACCGGGACAGGGGAAGGGAACTATGGCTACACCTTC. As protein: CSTGTGEGNYGYTF.

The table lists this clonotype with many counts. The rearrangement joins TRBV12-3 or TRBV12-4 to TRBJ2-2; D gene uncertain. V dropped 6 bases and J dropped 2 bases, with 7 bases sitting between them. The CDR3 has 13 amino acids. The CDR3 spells CASRADNTGELFF. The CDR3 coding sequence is TGTGCCAGCAGAGCCGATAACACCGGGGAGCTGTTTTTT.

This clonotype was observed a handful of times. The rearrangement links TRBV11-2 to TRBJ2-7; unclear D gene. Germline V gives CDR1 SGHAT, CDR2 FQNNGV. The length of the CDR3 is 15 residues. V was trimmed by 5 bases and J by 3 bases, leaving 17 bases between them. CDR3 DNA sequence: TGTGCCAGCAGCCCCCCCAGGTCGGCCGGCTACGAGCAGTACTTC. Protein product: CASSPPRSAGYEQYF.

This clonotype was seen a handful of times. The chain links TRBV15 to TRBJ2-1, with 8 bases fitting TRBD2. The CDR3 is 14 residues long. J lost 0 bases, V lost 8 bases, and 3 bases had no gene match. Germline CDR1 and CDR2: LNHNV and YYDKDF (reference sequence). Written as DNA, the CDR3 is TGTGCCACCGGAAGCGGGAGCTCCTACAATGAGCAGTTCTTC. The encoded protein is CATGSGSSYNEQFF. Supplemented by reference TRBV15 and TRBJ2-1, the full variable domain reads DAMVIQNPRYQVTQFGKPVTLSCSQTLNHNVMYWYQQKSSQAPKLLFHYYDKDFNNEADTPDNFQSRRPNTSFCFLDIRSPGLGDTAMYLCATGSGSSYNEQFFGPGTRLTVL.

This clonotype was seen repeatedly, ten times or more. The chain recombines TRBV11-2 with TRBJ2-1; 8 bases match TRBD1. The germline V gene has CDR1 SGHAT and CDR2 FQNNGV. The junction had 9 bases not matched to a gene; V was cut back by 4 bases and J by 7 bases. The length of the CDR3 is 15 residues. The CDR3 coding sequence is TGTGCCAGCAGCTCACTCCGGGACAGGCGTAATGAGCAGTTCTTC. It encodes CASSSLRDRRNEQFF.

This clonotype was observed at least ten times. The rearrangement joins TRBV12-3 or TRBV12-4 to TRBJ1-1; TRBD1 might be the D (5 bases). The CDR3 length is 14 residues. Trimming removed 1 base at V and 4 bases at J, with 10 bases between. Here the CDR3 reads CASSLVGARTEAFF. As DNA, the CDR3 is TGTGCCAGCAGTTTAGTAGGGGCCCGCACTGAAGCTTTCTTT.

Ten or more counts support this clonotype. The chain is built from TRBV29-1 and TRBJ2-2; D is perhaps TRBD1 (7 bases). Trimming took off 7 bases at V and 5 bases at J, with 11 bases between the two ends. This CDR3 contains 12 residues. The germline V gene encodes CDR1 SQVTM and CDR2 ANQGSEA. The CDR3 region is CSGAGGTGELFF. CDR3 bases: TGCAGCGGGGCAGGGGGGACCGGGGAGCTGTTTTTT.

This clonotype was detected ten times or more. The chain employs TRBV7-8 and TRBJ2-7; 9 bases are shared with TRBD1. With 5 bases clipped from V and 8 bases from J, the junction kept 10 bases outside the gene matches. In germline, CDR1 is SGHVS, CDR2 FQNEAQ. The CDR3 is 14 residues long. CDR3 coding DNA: TGTGCCAGCAGCCCGAACTTAGGGACAGGGCAGCAGTACTTC. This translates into CASSPNLGTGQQYF.

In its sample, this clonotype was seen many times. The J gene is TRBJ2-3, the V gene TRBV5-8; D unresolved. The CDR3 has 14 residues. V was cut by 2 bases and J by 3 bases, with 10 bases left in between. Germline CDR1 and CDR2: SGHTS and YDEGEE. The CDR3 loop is CASSFTAGTDTQYF. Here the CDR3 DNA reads TGTGCCAGCAGCTTCACGGCTGGGACAGATACGCAGTATTTT. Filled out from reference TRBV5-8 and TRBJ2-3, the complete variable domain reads EAGVTQSPTHLIKTRGQQATLRCSPISGHTSVYWYQQALGLGLQFLLWYDEGEERNRGNFPPRFSGRQFPNYSSELNVNALELEDSALYLCASSFTAGTDTQYFGPGTRLTVL.

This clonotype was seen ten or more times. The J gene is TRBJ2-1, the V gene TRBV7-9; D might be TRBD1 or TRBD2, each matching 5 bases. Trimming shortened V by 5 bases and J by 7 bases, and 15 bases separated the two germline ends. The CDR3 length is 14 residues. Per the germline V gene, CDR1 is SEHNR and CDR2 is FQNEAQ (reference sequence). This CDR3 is CASSRPGLWNEQFF. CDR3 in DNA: TGTGCCAGCAGCCGACCGGGGCTTTGGAATGAGCAGTTCTTC.

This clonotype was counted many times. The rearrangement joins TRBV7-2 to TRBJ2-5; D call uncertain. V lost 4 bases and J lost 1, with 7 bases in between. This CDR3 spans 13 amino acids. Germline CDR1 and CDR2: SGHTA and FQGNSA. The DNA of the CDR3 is TGTGCCAGCAGCTCCAACCCCCAAGAGACCCAGTACTTC. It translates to CASSSNPQETQYF.

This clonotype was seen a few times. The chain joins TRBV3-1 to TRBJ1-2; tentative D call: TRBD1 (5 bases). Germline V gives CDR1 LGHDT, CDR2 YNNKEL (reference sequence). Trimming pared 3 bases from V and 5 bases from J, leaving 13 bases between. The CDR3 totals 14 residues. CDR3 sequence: CASSQGGIWYGYTF. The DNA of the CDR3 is TGTGCCAGCAGCCAGGGGGGAATTTGGTATGGCTACACCTTC.

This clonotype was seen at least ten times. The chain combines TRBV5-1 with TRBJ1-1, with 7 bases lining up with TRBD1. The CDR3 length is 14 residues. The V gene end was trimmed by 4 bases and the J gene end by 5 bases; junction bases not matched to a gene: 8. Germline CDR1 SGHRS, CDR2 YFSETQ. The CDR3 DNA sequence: TGCGCCAGCAGCATCGGACAGGAGGGGACTGAAGCTTTCTTT. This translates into CASSIGQEGTEAFF.

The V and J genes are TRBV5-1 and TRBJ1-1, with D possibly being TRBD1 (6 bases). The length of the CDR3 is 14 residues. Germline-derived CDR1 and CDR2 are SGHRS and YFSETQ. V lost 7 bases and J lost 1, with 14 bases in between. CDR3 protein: CASQSGTTNTEAFF. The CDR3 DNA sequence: TGCGCCAGCCAGAGCGGGACAACGAACACTGAAGCTTTCTTT.

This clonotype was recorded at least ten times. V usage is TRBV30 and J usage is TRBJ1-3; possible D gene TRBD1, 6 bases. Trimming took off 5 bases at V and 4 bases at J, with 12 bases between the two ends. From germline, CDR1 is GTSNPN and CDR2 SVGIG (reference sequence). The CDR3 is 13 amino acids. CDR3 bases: TGTGCCTGGCGCAGGGGTTCCGGAAACACCATATATTTT. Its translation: CAWRRGSGNTIYF.

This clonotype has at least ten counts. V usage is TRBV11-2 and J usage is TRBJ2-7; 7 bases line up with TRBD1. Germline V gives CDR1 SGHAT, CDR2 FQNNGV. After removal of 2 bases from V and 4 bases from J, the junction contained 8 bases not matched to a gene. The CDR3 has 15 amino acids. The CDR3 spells CASSLNRGTLYEQYF. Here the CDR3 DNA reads TGTGCCAGCAGCTTAAACAGGGGTACTTTATACGAGCAGTACTTC.